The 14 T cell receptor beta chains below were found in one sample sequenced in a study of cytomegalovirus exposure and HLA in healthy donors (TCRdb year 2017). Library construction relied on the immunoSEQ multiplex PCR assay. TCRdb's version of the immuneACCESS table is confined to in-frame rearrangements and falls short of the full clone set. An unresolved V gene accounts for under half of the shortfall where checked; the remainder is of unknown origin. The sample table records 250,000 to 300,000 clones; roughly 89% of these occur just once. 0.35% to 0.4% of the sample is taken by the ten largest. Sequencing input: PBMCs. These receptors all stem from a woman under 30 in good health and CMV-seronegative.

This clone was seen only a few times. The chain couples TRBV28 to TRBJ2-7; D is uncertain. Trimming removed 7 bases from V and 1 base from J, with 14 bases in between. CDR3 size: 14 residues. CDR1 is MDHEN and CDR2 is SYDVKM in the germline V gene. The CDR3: CASTSTAASYEQYV. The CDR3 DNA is TGTGCCAGCACTTCTACGGCGGCTTCCTACGAGCAGTACGTC.

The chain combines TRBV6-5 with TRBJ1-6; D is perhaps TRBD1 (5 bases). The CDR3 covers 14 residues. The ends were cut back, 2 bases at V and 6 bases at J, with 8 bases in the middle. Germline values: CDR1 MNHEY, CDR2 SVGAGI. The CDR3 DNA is TGTGCCAGCAGTTACGGGGGGGTTAATTCACCCCTCCACTTT. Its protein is CASSYGGVNSPLHF.

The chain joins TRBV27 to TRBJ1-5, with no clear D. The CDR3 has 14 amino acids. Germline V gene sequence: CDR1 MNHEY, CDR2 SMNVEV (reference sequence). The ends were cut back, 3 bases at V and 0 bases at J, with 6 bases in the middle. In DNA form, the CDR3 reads TGTGCCAGCAGTTTTGATAGTAGCAATCAGCCCCAGCATTTT. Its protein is CASSFDSSNQPQHF.

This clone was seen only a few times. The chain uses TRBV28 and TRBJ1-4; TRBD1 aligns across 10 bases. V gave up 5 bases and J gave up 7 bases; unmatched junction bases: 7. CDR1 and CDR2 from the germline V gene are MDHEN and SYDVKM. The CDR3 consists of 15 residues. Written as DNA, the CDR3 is TGTGCCAGCAGTACCGTGGGACAGGGGATTGAAAAACTGTTTTTT. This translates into CASSTVGQGIEKLFF.

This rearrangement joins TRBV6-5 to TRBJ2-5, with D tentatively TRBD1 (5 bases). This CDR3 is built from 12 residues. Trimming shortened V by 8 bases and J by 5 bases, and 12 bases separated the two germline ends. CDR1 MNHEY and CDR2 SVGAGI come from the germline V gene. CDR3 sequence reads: CASQGTGETQYF. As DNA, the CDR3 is TGTGCCAGCCAGGGTACCGGGGAGACCCAGTACTTC.

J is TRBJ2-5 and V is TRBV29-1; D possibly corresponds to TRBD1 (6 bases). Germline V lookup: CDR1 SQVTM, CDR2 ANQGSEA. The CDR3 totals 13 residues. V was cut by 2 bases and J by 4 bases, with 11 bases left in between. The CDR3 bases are TGCAGCGTTGAATGGGGGCGAGGAGAGACCCAGTACTTC. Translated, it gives CSVEWGRGETQYF.

CDR3 sequence reads: CSVLQGGSFYGYTF. The CDR3 bases are TGCAGCGTTCTACAAGGGGGCTCCTTCTATGGCTACACCTTC. The gene calls are TRBV29-1 and TRBJ1-2; 7 nucleotides agree with TRBD1. CDR1 is SQVTM and CDR2 is ANQGSEA in the germline V gene. The junction had 10 bases not matched to a gene; V was cut back by 5 bases and J by 4 bases. The length of the CDR3 is 14 residues.

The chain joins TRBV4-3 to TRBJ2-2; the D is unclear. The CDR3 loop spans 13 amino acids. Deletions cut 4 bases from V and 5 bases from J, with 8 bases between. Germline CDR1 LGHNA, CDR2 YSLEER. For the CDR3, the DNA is TGCGCCAGCAGCCCCCGTAGAACCGGGGAGCTGTTTTTT. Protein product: CASSPRRTGELFF.

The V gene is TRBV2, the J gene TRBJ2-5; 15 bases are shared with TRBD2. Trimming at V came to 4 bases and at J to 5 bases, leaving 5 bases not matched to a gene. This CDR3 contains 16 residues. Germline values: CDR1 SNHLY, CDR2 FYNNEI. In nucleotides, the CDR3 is TGTGCCAGCAGTGTAGGACTAGCGGGGGGGGAGGAGACCCAGTACTTC. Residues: CASSVGLAGGEETQYF.

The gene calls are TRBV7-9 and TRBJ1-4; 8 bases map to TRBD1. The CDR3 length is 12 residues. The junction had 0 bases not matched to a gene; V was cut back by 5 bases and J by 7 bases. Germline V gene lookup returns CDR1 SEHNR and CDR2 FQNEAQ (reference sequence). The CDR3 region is CASSQGAEKLFF. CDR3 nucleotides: TGTGCCAGCAGCCAGGGGGCTGAAAAACTGTTTTTT.

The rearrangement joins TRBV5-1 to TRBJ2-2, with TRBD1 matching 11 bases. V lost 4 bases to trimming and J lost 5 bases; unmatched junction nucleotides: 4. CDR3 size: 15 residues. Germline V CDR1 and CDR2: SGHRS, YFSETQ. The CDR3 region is CASSADRGRTGELFF. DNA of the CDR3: TGCGCCAGCAGCGCGGACAGGGGGCGAACCGGGGAGCTGTTTTTT.

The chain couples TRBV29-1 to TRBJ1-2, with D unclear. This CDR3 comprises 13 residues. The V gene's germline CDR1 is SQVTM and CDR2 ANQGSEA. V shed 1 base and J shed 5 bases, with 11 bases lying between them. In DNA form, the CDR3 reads TGCAGCGTTGAAGGAACGGTACGGTATGGCTACACCTTC. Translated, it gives CSVEGTVRYGYTF.

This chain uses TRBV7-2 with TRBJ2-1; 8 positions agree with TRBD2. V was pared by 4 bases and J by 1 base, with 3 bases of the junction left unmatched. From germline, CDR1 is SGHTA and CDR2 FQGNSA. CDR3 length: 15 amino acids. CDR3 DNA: TGTGCCAGCAGCTACGGGGGGGGATCCTACAATGAGCAGTTCTTC. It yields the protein CASSYGGGSYNEQFF. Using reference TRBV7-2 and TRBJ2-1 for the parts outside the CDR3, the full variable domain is GAGVSQSPSNKVTEKGKDVELRCDPISGHTALYWYRQSLGQGLEFLIYFQGNSAPDKSGLPSDRFSAERTGGSVSTLTIQRTQQEDSAVYLCASSYGGGSYNEQFFGPGTRLTVL.

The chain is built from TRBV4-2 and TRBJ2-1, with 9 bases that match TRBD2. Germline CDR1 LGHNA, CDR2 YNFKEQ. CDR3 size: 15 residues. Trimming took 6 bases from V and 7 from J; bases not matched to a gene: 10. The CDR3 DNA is TGTGCCAGCAGAGGTCAGCGGGGGGCGAATAATGAGCAGTTCTTC. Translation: CASRGQRGANNEQFF.